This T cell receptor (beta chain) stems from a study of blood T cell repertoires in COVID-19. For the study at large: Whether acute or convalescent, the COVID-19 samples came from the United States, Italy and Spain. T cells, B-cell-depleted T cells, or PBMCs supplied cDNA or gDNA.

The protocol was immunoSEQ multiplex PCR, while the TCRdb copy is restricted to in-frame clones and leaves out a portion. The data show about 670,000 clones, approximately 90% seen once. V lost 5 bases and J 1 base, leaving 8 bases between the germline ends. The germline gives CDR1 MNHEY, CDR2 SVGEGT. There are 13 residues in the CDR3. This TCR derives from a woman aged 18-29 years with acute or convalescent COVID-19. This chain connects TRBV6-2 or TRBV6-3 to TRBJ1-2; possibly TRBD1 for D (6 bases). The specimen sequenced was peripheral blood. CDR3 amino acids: CASSKGVNYGYTF. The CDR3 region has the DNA TGTGCCAGCAGTAAGGGGGTTAACTATGGCTACACCTTC.